The clone carrying this T cell receptor beta chain appeared many times. Its antigen is not known. The unsorted libraries were prepared from 2 million PBMCs (stored at -80 C). These data are taken from a study of neurological immune-mediated disorders. Study-wide results and caveats: The greatest TCR clonal expansion appeared in HTLV-1-associated myelopathy and the smallest, falling below healthy controls, in multiple sclerosis.

The cDNA came from 5'RACE with 10-nucleotide random UMIs. Each CDR3 protein is one row after TCRdb ran MiXCR on the 5' RACE reads. The sample has around 47,000 distinct CDR3 sequences; roughly 12% are singletons. CDR1 is SGHRS and CDR2 is YFSETQ in the germline V gene. The CDR3 sequence is 17 residues long. Trimming shortened V by 2 bases and J by 0 bases, and 18 bases separated the two germline ends. Sequenced: PBMCs. The receptor was derived from a female donor in good health. The V gene is TRBV5-1, the J gene TRBJ2-7; TRBD2 is a possible D gene (6 bases). The CDR3 DNA reads as TGCGCCAGCAGCTTTGCGCCGGGACTTCAGAGCTCCTACGAGCAGTACTTC. Translation: CASSFAPGLQSSYEQYF.